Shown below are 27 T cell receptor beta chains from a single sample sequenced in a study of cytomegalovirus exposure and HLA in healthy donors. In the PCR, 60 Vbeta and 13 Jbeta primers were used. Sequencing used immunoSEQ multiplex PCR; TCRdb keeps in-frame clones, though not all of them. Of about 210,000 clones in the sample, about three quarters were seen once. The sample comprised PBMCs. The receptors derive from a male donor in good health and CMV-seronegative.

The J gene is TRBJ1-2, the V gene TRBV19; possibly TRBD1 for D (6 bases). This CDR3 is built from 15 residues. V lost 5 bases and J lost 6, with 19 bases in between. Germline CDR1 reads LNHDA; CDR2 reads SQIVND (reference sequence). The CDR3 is CASSRQGMLKHGYTF. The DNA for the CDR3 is TGTGCCAGTAGTCGCCAGGGGATGTTGAAGCATGGCTACACCTTC.

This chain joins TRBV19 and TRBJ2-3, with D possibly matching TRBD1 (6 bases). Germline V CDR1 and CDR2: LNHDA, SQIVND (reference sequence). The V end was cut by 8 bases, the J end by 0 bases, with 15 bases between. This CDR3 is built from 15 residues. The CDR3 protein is CASSGTLTSTDTQYF. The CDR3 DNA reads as TGTGCCAGTTCCGGGACACTTACTAGCACAGATACGCAGTATTTT.

In DNA form, the CDR3 reads TGCGCCAGCGGCCCCGGGGGGGGACCAGATACGCAGTATTTT. Its translation is CASGPGGGPDTQYF. The rearrangement joins TRBV5-1 to TRBJ2-3; TRBD2 matches 8 bases. The CDR3 is made up of 14 amino acids. The germline gives CDR1 SGHRS, CDR2 YFSETQ. Trimming at V came to 7 bases and at J to 4 bases, leaving 8 bases not matched to a gene. The whole variable domain, remainder taken from reference TRBV5-1 and TRBJ2-3, is KAGVTQTPRYLIKTRGQQVTLSCSPISGHRSVSWYQQTPGQGLQFLFEYFSETQRNKGNFPGRFSGRQFSNSRSEMNVSTLELGDSALYLCASGPGGGPDTQYFGPGTRLTVL.

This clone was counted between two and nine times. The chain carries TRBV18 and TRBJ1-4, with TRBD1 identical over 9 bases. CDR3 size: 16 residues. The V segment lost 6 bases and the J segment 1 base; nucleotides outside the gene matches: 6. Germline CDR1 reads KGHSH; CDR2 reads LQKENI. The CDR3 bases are TGTGCCAGCTCGCCGGGACAGGGAGGAACTAATGAAAAACTGTTTTTT. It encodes CASSPGQGGTNEKLFF.

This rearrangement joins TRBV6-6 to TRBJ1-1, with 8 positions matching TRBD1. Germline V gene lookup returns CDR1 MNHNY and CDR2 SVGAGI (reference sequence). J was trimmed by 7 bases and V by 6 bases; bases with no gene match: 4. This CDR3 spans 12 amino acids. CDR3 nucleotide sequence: TGTGCCAGCAGGCCAGGGACAGGTGAAGCTTTCTTT. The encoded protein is CASRPGTGEAFF.

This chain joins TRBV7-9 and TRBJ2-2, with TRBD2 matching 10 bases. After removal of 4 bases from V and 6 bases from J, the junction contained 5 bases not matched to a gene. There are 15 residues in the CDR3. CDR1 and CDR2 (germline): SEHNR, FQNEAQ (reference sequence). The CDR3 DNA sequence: TGTGCCAGCAGCTCGCCCCTAGCGGGAGCCGGGGAGCTGTTTTTT. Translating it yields CASSSPLAGAGELFF.

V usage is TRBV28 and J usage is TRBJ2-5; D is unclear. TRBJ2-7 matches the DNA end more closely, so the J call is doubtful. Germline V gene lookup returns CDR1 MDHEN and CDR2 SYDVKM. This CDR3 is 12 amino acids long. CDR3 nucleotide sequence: TGTGCCAGCAGTTCTAGGCCTTACGAGCAGTACTTC. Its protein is CASSSRPYEQYF.

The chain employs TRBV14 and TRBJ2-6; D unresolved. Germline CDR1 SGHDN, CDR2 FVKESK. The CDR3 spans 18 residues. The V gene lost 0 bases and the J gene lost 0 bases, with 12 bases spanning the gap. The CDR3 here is CASSQDAMRISGANVLTF. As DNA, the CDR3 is TGTGCCAGCAGCCAAGATGCAATGAGAATCTCTGGGGCCAACGTCCTGACTTTC.

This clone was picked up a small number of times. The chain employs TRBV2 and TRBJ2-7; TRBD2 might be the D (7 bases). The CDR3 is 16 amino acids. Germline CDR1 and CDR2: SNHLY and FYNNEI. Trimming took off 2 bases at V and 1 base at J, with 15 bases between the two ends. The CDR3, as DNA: TGTGCCAGCAGTGAAAGGGGGGGAACTAAATCCTACGAGCAGTACTTC. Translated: CASSERGGTKSYEQYF.

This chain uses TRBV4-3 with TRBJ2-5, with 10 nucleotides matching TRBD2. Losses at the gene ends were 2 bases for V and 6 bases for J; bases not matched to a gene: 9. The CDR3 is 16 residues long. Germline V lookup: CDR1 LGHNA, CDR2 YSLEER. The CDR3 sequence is CASSQKWASGGQTQYF. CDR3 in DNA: TGCGCCAGCAGCCAAAAATGGGCTAGCGGGGGACAGACCCAGTACTTC.

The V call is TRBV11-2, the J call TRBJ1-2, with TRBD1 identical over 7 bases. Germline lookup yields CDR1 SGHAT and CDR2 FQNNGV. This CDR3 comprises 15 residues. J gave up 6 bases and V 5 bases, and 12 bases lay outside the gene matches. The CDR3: CASSLEGLTGDGYTF. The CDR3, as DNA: TGTGCCAGCAGCCTCGAGGGGCTTACAGGGGATGGCTACACCTTC. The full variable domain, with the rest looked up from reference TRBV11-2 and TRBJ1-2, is EAGVAQSPRYKIIEKRQSVAFWCNPISGHATLYWYQQILGQGPKLLIQFQNNGVVDDSQLPKDRFSAERLKGVDSTLKIQPAKLEDSAVYLCASSLEGLTGDGYTFGSGTRLTVV.

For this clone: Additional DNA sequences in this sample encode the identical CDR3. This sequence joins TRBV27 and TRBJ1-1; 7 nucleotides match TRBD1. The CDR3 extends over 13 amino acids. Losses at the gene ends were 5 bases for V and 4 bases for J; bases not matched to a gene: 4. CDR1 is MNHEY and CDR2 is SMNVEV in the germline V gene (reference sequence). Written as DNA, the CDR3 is TGTGCCAGCAGTCTAGGGGGCGGCACTGAAGCTTTCTTT. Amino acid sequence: CASSLGGGTEAFF.

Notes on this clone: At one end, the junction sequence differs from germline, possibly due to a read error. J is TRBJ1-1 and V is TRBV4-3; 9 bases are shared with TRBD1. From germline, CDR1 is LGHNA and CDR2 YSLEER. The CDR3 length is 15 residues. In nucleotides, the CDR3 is TGCGCCAGCGGCCAAGGGACAGGGTTGAACACTGAAGCTTTCTTT. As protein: CASGQGTGLNTEAFF.

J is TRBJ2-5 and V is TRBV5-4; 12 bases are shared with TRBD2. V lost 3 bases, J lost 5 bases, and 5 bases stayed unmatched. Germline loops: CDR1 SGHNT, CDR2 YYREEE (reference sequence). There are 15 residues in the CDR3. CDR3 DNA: TGTGCCAGCAGCTCGACTAGCGGGGGCGGTGAGACCCAGTACTTC. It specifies CASSSTSGGGETQYF.

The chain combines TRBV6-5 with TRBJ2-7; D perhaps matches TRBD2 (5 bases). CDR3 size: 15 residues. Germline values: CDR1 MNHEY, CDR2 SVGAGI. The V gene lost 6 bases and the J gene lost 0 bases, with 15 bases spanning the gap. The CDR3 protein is CASSPDSASSYEQYF. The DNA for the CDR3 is TGTGCCAGCAGCCCGGACTCCGCGAGCTCCTACGAGCAGTACTTC.

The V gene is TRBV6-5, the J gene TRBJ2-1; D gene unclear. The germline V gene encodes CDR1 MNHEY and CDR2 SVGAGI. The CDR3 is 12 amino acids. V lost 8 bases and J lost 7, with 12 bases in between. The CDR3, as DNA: TGTGCCAGCTGTAACAGTAGGAATGAGCAGTTCTTC. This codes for CASCNSRNEQFF.

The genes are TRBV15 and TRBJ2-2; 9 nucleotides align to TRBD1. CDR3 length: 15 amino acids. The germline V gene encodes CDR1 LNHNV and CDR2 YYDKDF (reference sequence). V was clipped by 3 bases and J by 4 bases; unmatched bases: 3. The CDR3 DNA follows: TGTGCCACCAGCAGGGGGGGACAGGGCACCGGGGAGCTGTTTTTT. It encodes CATSRGGQGTGELFF.

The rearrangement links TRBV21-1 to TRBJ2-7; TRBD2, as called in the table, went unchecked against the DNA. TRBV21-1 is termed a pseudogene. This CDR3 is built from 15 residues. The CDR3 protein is CWQPHGPGVEDEQYF. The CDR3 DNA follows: TGTTGGCAGCCCCACGGACCCGGGGTGGAGGACGAGCAGTACTTC.

DNA of the CDR3: TGTGCCAGTATTTTCGTTGGACAGGGGAACACTGAAGCTTTCTTT. It is translated as CASIFVGQGNTEAFF. The gene calls are TRBV19 and TRBJ1-1; 8 bases align to TRBD1. This CDR3 spans 15 amino acids. Losses at the gene ends were 7 bases for V and 1 base for J; bases not matched to a gene: 8. The germline V gene has CDR1 LNHDA and CDR2 SQIVND (reference sequence).

CDR3 protein: CASSEDRGRYYGYTF. CDR3 DNA sequence: TGTGCCAGCAGTGAGGACAGGGGGAGGTACTATGGCTACACCTTC. This chain uses TRBV6-1 with TRBJ1-2; 10 nucleotides line up with TRBD1. V dropped 3 bases and J dropped 3; count of bases not matched to a gene: 4. The CDR3 is 15 residues long. Germline loops: CDR1 MNHNS, CDR2 SASEGT.

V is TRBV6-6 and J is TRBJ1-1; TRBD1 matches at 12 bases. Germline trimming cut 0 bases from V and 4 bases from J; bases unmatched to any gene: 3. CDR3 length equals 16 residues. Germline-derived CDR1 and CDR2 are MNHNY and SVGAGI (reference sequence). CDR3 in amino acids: CASSYSWDRGRTEAFF. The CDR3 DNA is TGTGCCAGCAGTTACTCCTGGGACAGGGGGCGCACTGAAGCTTTCTTT.

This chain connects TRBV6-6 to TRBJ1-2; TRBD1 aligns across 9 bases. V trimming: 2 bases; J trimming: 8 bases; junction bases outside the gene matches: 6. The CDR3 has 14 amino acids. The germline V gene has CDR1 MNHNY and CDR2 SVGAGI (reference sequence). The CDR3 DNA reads TGTGCCAGCAGTTACGGTGGGACAGGGAGAGGCTACACCTTC. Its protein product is CASSYGGTGRGYTF.

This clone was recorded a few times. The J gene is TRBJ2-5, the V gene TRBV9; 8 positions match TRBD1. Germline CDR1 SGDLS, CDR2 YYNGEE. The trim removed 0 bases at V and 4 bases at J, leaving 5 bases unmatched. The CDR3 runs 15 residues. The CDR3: CASSVDRGEGETQYF. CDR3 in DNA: TGTGCCAGCAGCGTAGACAGGGGGGAAGGAGAGACCCAGTACTTC.

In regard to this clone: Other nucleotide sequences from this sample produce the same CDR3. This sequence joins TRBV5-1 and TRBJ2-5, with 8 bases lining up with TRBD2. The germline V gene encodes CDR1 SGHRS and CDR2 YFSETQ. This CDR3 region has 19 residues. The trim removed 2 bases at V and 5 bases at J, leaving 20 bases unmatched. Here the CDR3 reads CASSFFDLQTGLDRETQYF. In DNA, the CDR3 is TGCGCCAGCAGCTTTTTTGACCTCCAAACGGGACTAGACAGGGAGACCCAGTACTTC.

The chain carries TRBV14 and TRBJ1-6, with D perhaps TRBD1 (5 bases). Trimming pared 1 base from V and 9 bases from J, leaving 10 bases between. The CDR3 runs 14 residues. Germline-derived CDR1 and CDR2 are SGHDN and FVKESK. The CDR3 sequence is CASSQGGLGSPLHF. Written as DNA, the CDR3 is TGTGCCAGCAGCCAAGGGGGCTTGGGTTCACCCCTCCACTTT.

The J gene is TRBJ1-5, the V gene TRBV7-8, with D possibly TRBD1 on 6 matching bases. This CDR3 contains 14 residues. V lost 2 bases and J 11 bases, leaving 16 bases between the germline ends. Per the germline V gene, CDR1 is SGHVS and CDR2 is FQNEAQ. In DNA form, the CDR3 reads TGTGCCAGCAGCTTAAGGGACACCGTTTGGGCCCAGCATTTT. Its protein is CASSLRDTVWAQHF.

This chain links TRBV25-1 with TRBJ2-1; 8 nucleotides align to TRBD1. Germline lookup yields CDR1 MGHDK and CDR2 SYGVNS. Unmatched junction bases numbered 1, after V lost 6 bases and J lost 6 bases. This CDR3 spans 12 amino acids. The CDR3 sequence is CASRDRANEQFF. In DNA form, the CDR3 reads TGTGCCAGCAGGGACAGGGCCAATGAGCAGTTCTTC.